Listed here are 13 T cell receptor beta chains from one sample, sequenced in a study of long-term antiretroviral therapy in people with HIV. An immunoSEQ assay, version v3.0, was performed at survey level. Repertoires were generated with immunoSEQ multiplex PCR, while TCRdb's copy carries only in-frame clones and drops some. The sample lists more than 25,000 clones, approximately 90% occurring once. The sequencing here drew on unsorted PBMCs, taken 3.1 years after starting antiretroviral therapy. These receptors originate from a man aged 18 to 29 with HIV.

The rearrangement uses TRBV5-1 and TRBJ1-2; 7 bases align to TRBD1. V lost 0 bases and J lost 3; bases outside the gene matches: 2. The CDR3 has 14 residues. Per germline, CDR1 SGHRS and CDR2 YFSETQ. CDR3 in amino acids: CASSLGTGDYGYTF. The CDR3 DNA sequence: TGCGCCAGCAGCTTGGGGACAGGCGACTATGGCTACACCTTC.

The rearrangement links TRBV9 to TRBJ2-1, with 8 bases matching TRBD2. The germline gives CDR1 SGDLS, CDR2 YYNGEE. This CDR3 contains 17 residues. The V gene end was trimmed by 4 bases and the J gene end by 0 bases; junction bases not matched to a gene: 9. CDR3 sequence reads: CASSLHTSGSSYNEQFF. The DNA for the CDR3 is TGTGCCAGCAGCCTTCACACTAGCGGAAGCTCCTACAATGAGCAGTTCTTC.

The chain employs TRBV4-1 and TRBJ2-3; D not certain. V lost 3 bases to trimming and J lost 3 bases, with 10 bases between them. Germline V gene lookup returns CDR1 MGHRA and CDR2 YSYEKL. The CDR3 length is 14 residues. The CDR3 DNA follows: TGCGCCAGCAGCCACCAAGGACGTACAGATACGCAGTATTTT. Its translation is CASSHQGRTDTQYF.

The genes are TRBV5-6 and TRBJ2-5, with 10 bases lining up with TRBD1. From germline, CDR1 is SGHDT and CDR2 YYEEEE. Unmatched junction bases numbered 11, after V lost 4 bases and J lost 5 bases. The CDR3 totals 16 residues. The CDR3 sequence is CASSQDRGRLLETQYF. The CDR3 nucleotides read TGTGCCAGCAGCCAAGACAGGGGGCGACTTCTGGAGACCCAGTACTTC.

In its sample, this clone was seen once. The rearrangement joins TRBV7-8 to TRBJ1-1; D is perhaps TRBD1 (6 bases). Germline CDR1 SGHVS, CDR2 FQNEAQ. CDR3 length: 12 amino acids. Trimming shortened V by 1 base and J by 11 bases, and 11 bases separated the two germline ends. The CDR3 sequence is CASSLGDKGAFF. The CDR3 nucleotides are TGTGCCAGCAGCTTAGGGGACAAGGGGGCTTTCTTT.

In its sample, this clone was seen once. The DNA for the CDR3 is TGTGCCAGTACAGGGAACCCTTCAAACTATGGCTACACCTTC. Encoded protein: CASTGNPSNYGYTF. The chain recombines TRBV6-5 with TRBJ1-2; a weak D match, TRBD1 (6 bases). Germline V gene sequence: CDR1 MNHEY, CDR2 SVGAGI. V gave up 9 bases and J gave up 2 bases, with 16 bases separating them. The CDR3 runs 14 residues.

The chain is built from TRBV27 and TRBJ2-3; D assignment may be TRBD1 or TRBD2 (5 bases each). The CDR3 sequence is 15 residues long. Germline CDR1 reads MNHEY; CDR2 reads SMNVEV (reference sequence). Trimming took 2 bases from V and 1 from J, leaving 10 bases between them. The CDR3 DNA sequence: TGTGCCAGCAGTTTAGGTGGGGGAGGCACAGATACGCAGTATTTT. The encoded protein is CASSLGGGGTDTQYF.

The V call is TRBV6-6, the J call TRBJ1-1; D ambiguous. The germline V gene encodes CDR1 MNHNY and CDR2 SVGAGI (reference sequence). Trimming pared 0 bases from V and 6 bases from J, leaving 11 bases between. The length of the CDR3 is 14 residues. Here the CDR3 DNA reads TGTGCCAGCAGTTACTCTAGGACCCGGCCTGAAGCTTTCTTT. Translated, it gives CASSYSRTRPEAFF.

The chain uses TRBV5-1 and TRBJ1-3; perhaps TRBD1 as D (6 bases). The germline gives CDR1 SGHRS, CDR2 YFSETQ. CDR3 size: 14 residues. Trimming removed 6 bases at V and 4 bases at J, with 14 bases between. The CDR3 nucleotides are TGCGCCAGCACCCCAGGGGCGCAAGGAAACACCATATATTTT. Protein product: CASTPGAQGNTIYF.

J is TRBJ1-5 and V is TRBV18, with TRBD1 matching 7 bases. The CDR3 is made up of 14 amino acids. V dropped 3 bases and J dropped 6; count of bases not matched to a gene: 5. Germline V gene sequence: CDR1 KGHSH, CDR2 LQKENI. The CDR3 DNA follows: TGTGCCAGCTCACCGGGCAGGGGGGTTCAGCCCCAGCATTTT. This translates into CASSPGRGVQPQHF.

The CDR3 DNA follows: TGTGCCAGCAGCCAACATGCCCAGGGATTGGATCAGCCCCAGCATTTT. As protein: CASSQHAQGLDQPQHF. J is TRBJ1-5 and V is TRBV7-2; D might be TRBD1 (5 bases). V was trimmed by 5 bases and J by 5 bases, leaving 19 bases between them. Germline V gives CDR1 SGHTA, CDR2 FQGNSA. The CDR3 runs 16 residues.

As DNA, the CDR3 is TGCAGCGTTTTCGGCTCCAACACTGAAGCTTTCTTT. It specifies CSVFGSNTEAFF. The V call is TRBV29-1, the J call TRBJ1-1; no firm D call. The CDR3 runs 12 residues. V lost 5 bases to trimming and J lost 2 bases, with 9 bases between them. Germline V gene lookup returns CDR1 SQVTM and CDR2 ANQGSEA.

By frequency in the sample, this clone is large. This rearrangement joins TRBV6-8 to TRBJ2-4; D is unresolved. The CDR3 extends over 14 amino acids. CDR1 and CDR2 (germline): MNHGY, SAAAGT. V was clipped by 6 bases and J by 7 bases, with 16 bases between them. The CDR3 here is CASRSTRMANIQYF. DNA for the CDR3: TGTGCCAGCAGATCTACGAGAATGGCGAACATTCAGTACTTC.